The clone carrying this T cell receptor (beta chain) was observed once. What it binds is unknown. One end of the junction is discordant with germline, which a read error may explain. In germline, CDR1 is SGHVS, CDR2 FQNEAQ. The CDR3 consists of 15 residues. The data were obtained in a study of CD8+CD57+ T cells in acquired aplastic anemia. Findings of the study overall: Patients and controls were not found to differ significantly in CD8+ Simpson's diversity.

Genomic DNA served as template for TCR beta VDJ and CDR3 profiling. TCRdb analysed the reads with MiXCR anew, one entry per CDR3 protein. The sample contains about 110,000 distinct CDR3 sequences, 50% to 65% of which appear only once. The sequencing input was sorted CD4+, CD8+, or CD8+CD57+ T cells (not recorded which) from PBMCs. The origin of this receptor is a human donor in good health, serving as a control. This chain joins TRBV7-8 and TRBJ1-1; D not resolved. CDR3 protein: CASSLEGPVITEASF. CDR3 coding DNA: TGTGCCAGCAGCTTAGAAGGCCCTGTGATAACTGAAGCTTCCTTT.